This T cell receptor beta chain is drawn from a study of blood T cells in healthy people across ages (dated by TCRdb to about 2015). About the full investigation: In model experiments, template switching captured roughly one uniquely barcoded TCR beta cDNA molecule for every two T cells. For two donors (one aged 18 to 30 and one aged 80 or older), the study analyzed two additional independent replicas of 1 million unique cDNA reads from the same blood draw. To avoid experimental bias, donors of different ages were randomly spread across the sequencing lanes. The donors were divided into four age groups: young (average about 16 years), middle-aged (under 40), aged (approximately 64) and long-lived (82). Age-related changes in TCR beta repertoire diversity were measured in the study by deep sequencing normalized with unique cDNA molecular identifiers.

V trim: 4 bases; J trim: 8 bases; unmatched bases: 6. Measured from the cysteine to the phenylalanine, the CDR3 is 13 residues long. The DNA shown is the 39-base CDR3, in frame from base 1. According to the germline V gene, CDR1 reads SGHRS and CDR2 reads YFSETQ. The roughly 38 donors, aged roughly 6 to 90 years, were systemically healthy Caucasian individuals from Russia. Each donor gave about 11 milliliters of peripheral blood, drawn into EDTA-treated Vacutainer tubes. Ficoll-Paque density-gradient centrifugation was used to isolate PBMCs, with at least 6.5 million obtained per sample. Total RNA, at least 6 micrograms per sample, was extracted from PBMCs with Trizol reagent. Naive CD45RAhigh/CD27high T cell percentages were measured by flow cytometry on a PBMC aliquot from every donor. The paper's findings and limits, for the study overall: Conclusive comparison of naive and antigen-experienced compartments was prevented by the profiling of bulk unsorted PBMCs. A strong correlation was found between observed TCR beta diversity and the percentage of naive T cells measured by flow cytometry. Compared with the aged group, more naive CD4+ T cells, fewer expanded clones and increased TCR diversity were shown by the long-lived group, suggesting age selection. As age increased, observed TCR beta diversity per million T cells dropped in a roughly linear way, and a significant reduction was already evident by age 40. Estimates of total diversity from one million sequenced T cells were regarded as lower bounds and underestimates. Because donor CMV infection status was unknown, age-related changes in expanded clonotypes were potentially confounded.

The library was generated by 5' RACE. TCRdb shows the sequencer as Illumina HiSeq 2500. A second PCR of roughly 7 to 12 cycles was run with a J-beta primer mix and a sample-barcoded 5' primer. A template-switch 5' adaptor carrying 12 random nucleotides introduced a unique molecular identifier onto each TCR beta cDNA molecule. At least 2.5 million CDR3-containing paired-end reads were obtained from each sample. First-strand cDNA synthesis was performed from all RNA using the Mint cDNA synthesis kit, with priming by a TRBC-specific oligonucleotide. After uracil-DNA glycosylase treatment, a first 18-cycle PCR used universal primers M1SS and BC2_uni_R on all cDNA. Per the source publication's procedure: Normalization of each sample was performed by random selection of 1 million high-quality reads, each carrying a distinct molecular identifier. Reads with shared molecular identifiers were discarded instead of being binned into consensus sequences. CDR3 identification, clonotype clustering and error correction used MiTCR with a Q25 quality threshold and the strictest error-elimination algorithm. Lower-bound total TCR beta diversity was estimated with a nonparametric unseen species model using Euler transformation. Through fastp at Q25 and MiXCR, TCRdb rebuilt clones from the public reads, retaining in-frame beta chains. Duplicate CDR3 protein sequences are folded into a single record with the most common DNA and genes. TCRdb assigned the V and J calls; the authors' analysis was not used. For this sample there are hundreds of thousands of distinct CDR3 sequences; around three fifths appear just once. The ten largest make up under 30% of the sample.

Comments on this clonotype: Its target antigen remains unknown. Within one base of it there is no much larger clone, and no base qualities were kept.

The sample taken for sequencing was blood. This clonotype originated in a man aged 35 to 55 in good health. The chain employs TRBV5-1 and TRBJ1-1, with 9 bases aligning to TRBD1. CDR3 sequence: CASSGDRGLEAFF. The nucleotide sequence is given as TGCGCCAGCAGCGGTGACAGGGGGTTGGAAGCTTTCTTT.